What follows is one TCR beta chain and its context. This sample is drawn from a study of T-cell memory formation after mild COVID-19. One entry per CDR3 protein results from TCRdb running MiXCR on the 5' RACE reads. This sample has 100,000 to 150,000 distinct CDR3 sequences, with about 6% found just once. V gave up 0 bases and J gave up 2 bases; unmatched junction bases: 8. Germline lookup yields CDR1 SGHRS and CDR2 YFSETQ. CDR3 length: 17 amino acids. This TCR was recovered from an adult woman who had mild COVID-19 (a few samples of this study predate the infection). Cell type and time point are not known. Sequencing used PBMCs or a T cell subset sorted from them (not recorded which). V and J are TRBV5-1 and TRBJ2-7; 10 positions match TRBD1. CDR3 in amino acids: CASSLVPPGQGPYEQYF. The CDR3 coding sequence is TGCGCCAGCAGCTTGGTCCCTCCGGGACAGGGGCCCTACGAGCAGTACTTC.